Presented here are 22 T cell receptor beta chains from one specimen sequenced in a study of T-cell memory formation after mild COVID-19. TCRdb itself ran the 5' RACE reads through MiXCR, one entry per CDR3 protein. The sample lists hundreds of thousands of distinct CDR3 sequences; roughly 13% were seen once. Sequenced input: PBMCs or a T cell subset sorted from them (not recorded which). Receptors were obtained from a man aged 18 to 29 who had mild COVID-19 (a few samples of this study predate the infection). Cell type and time point are not known.

The genes are TRBV6-6 and TRBJ1-6; a possible D gene is TRBD1 (5 bases). The V and J ends lost 9 bases and 10 bases respectively, with 16 bases between them. This CDR3 has 13 residues. In germline, CDR1 is MNHNY, CDR2 SVGAGI (reference sequence). CDR3 coding DNA: TGTGCCAGTACGGGACTCTTACTATCACCCCTCCACTTT. This gives the protein CASTGLLLSPLHF.

This clonotype was seen a handful of times. V and J are TRBV5-1 and TRBJ2-1; D ambiguous. V was cut by 1 base and J by 5 bases, with 13 bases left in between. The CDR3 runs 15 residues. Germline values: CDR1 SGHRS, CDR2 YFSETQ. CDR3 loop: CASSLFRQVNNEQFF. CDR3 nucleotides: TGCGCCAGCAGCTTGTTTCGGCAGGTCAACAATGAGCAGTTCTTC.

This clonotype came up a few times. The V and J genes are TRBV29-1 and TRBJ2-5, with 8 positions matching TRBD2. The CDR3 extends over 14 amino acids. Looked up from germline, CDR1 is SQVTM and CDR2 is ANQGSEA. With V trimmed by 3 bases and J by 2 bases, 5 bases remained unmatched. CDR3 coding DNA: TGCAGCGTTGATGGCCCTAGCGGGCAAGAGACCCAGTACTTC. The encoded protein is CSVDGPSGQETQYF.

This clonotype has a handful of counts. The chain links TRBV11-1 to TRBJ2-2; D possibly corresponds to TRBD1 (6 bases). V lost 5 bases to trimming and J lost 6 bases, with 10 bases between them. Germline CDR1 reads SGHAT; CDR2 reads FQDESV (reference sequence). CDR3 length: 13 residues. For the CDR3, the DNA is TGTGCCAGCAGCCGTAGGACAGCCGGGGAGCTGTTTTTT. Translation gives CASSRRTAGELFF.

This clonotype occurred a few times. V is TRBV27 and J is TRBJ2-5; D possibly corresponds to TRBD2 (6 bases). Trimming stripped 4 bases from V and 1 base from J, with 13 bases between. The CDR3 extends over 15 amino acids. Germline values: CDR1 MNHEY, CDR2 SMNVEV (reference sequence). This CDR3 is CASSSEGLVQETQYF. The CDR3, as DNA: TGTGCCAGCAGTTCGGAGGGGCTAGTCCAAGAGACCCAGTACTTC.

This clonotype was counted at least ten times. CDR3 sequence: CASSLGRSGGSDTQYF. In nucleotides, the CDR3 is TGTGCCAGCAGCTTAGGACGAAGCGGGGGATCAGATACGCAGTATTTT. The V gene is TRBV7-2, the J gene TRBJ2-3; TRBD2 matches at 8 bases. With 1 base clipped from V and 4 bases from J, the junction kept 7 bases outside the gene matches. Germline V gene sequence: CDR1 SGHTA, CDR2 FQGNSA. This CDR3 has 16 residues.

This clonotype appeared many times. The chain recombines TRBV7-2 with TRBJ2-7; D unresolved. V was pared by 5 bases and J by 6 bases, with 11 bases between. From germline, CDR1 is SGHTA and CDR2 FQGNSA. The CDR3 extends over 12 amino acids. The CDR3 reads CASSLTTSEQYF. CDR3 DNA sequence: TGTGCCAGCAGCCTAACGACCTCCGAGCAGTACTTC.

The chain couples TRBV7-4 to TRBJ1-2; D perhaps matches TRBD1 (6 bases). V was clipped by 4 bases and J by 0 bases, with 21 bases between them. Germline values: CDR1 SGHVT, CDR2 SQSDAQ. This CDR3 is built from 18 residues. The CDR3 region has the DNA TGTGCCAGCAGCTCGAACTTTCTTGACAGGACAGCTAACTATGGCTACACCTTC. As protein: CASSSNFLDRTANYGYTF.

The chain is built from TRBV5-1 and TRBJ2-1; unclear D gene. V was shortened by 0 bases and J by 2 bases, with 9 bases between the two germline ends. The germline gives CDR1 SGHRS, CDR2 YFSETQ. CDR3 length equals 15 residues. CDR3 residues: CASSLGVLTYNEQFF. For the CDR3, the DNA is TGCGCCAGCAGCTTGGGCGTCCTAACCTACAATGAGCAGTTCTTC.

The sample holds a few counts of this clonotype. The chain combines TRBV7-9 with TRBJ2-5; D uncertain. Germline CDR1 and CDR2: SEHNR and FQNEAQ (reference sequence). The CDR3 totals 15 residues. Trimming shortened V by 5 bases and J by 5 bases, and 18 bases separated the two germline ends. Here the CDR3 reads CASSPTYSHGETQYF. The CDR3 bases are TGTGCCAGCAGCCCGACGTACTCCCATGGGGAGACCCAGTACTTC.

In its sample, this clonotype was seen a few times. The J gene is TRBJ2-3, the V gene TRBV18, with D perhaps matching TRBD2 (6 bases). V lost 2 bases, J lost 4 bases, and 10 bases lay in between. Germline-derived CDR1 and CDR2 are KGHSH and LQKENI. The CDR3 loop spans 14 amino acids. The CDR3 bases are TGTGCCAGCTCACCAGTTAGCGGTTCAGATACGCAGTATTTT. It is translated as CASSPVSGSDTQYF.

The table lists this clonotype with a few counts. V gene TRBV7-2 combines with J gene TRBJ2-2, with D unclear. The germline V and J ends were trimmed by 6 bases and 7 bases, with 18 bases remaining between them. Germline V CDR1 and CDR2: SGHTA, FQGNSA. The CDR3 is made up of 15 amino acids. The CDR3 DNA is TGTGCCAGCAGTCGGTCCGGGCCCTCCAGCGGGGAGCTGTTTTTT. It yields the protein CASSRSGPSSGELFF.

The chain links TRBV5-1 to TRBJ2-2; the D gene is possibly TRBD1 (5 bases). This CDR3 is built from 14 residues. Deletions cut 0 bases from V and 7 bases from J, with 10 bases between. CDR1 is SGHRS and CDR2 is YFSETQ in the germline V gene. The CDR3 is CASSLGTRDGELFF. CDR3 in DNA: TGCGCCAGCAGCTTGGGAACCAGGGACGGGGAGCTGTTTTTT. The full variable domain, in which reference TRBV5-1 and TRBJ2-2 provide the parts outside the CDR3, is KAGVTQTPRYLIKTRGQQVTLSCSPISGHRSVSWYQQTPGQGLQFLFEYFSETQRNKGNFPGRFSGRQFSNSRSEMNVSTLELGDSALYLCASSLGTRDGELFFGEGSRLTVL.

The chain recombines TRBV15 with TRBJ2-7, with TRBD1 matching 8 bases. The length of the CDR3 is 14 residues. From germline, CDR1 is LNHNV and CDR2 YYDKDF (reference sequence). Unmatched junction bases numbered 11, after V lost 8 bases and J lost 5 bases. CDR3 DNA: TGTGCCACCTCGTTACGAGACAGGGGCAACGAGCAGTACTTC. It is translated as CATSLRDRGNEQYF.

This clonotype showed up many times. The V call is TRBV6-1, the J call TRBJ1-2, with TRBD1 matching 12 bases. Germline CDR1 MNHNS, CDR2 SASEGT. J lost 7 bases, V lost 7 bases, and 16 bases had no gene match. This CDR3 comprises 17 residues. CDR3 in amino acids: CASTSAGPGQGAVGYTF. For the CDR3, the DNA is TGTGCCAGCACTTCCGCGGGTCCGGGACAGGGGGCTGTTGGCTACACCTTC.

This clonotype has a handful of counts. This sequence joins TRBV6-6 and TRBJ2-3; the D gene is possibly TRBD2 (7 bases). Germline CDR1 reads MNHNY; CDR2 reads SVGAGI (reference sequence). The CDR3 has 14 amino acids. V lost 7 bases and J lost 5, with 16 bases in between. The CDR3 sequence: CASTQRGGEDTQYF. The CDR3 DNA reads TGTGCCAGCACCCAACGCGGGGGCGAAGATACGCAGTATTTT.

This clonotype was picked up many times. V and J are TRBV7-9 and TRBJ2-7, with 12 nucleotides matching TRBD1. This CDR3 region has 15 residues. Germline CDR1 and CDR2: SEHNR and FQNEAQ (reference sequence). The ends lost 4 bases at V and 4 bases at J; junction bases unmatched: 5. The CDR3 loop reads CASSSGQGAAYEQYV. The CDR3 DNA reads TGTGCCAGCAGCTCGGGACAGGGGGCGGCTTACGAGCAGTACGTC.

The V call is TRBV9, the J call TRBJ1-2, with TRBD1 matching over 10 bases. J lost 6 bases, V lost 4 bases, and 6 bases had no gene match. Germline CDR1 SGDLS, CDR2 YYNGEE. The CDR3 is made up of 14 amino acids. CDR3 nucleotides: TGTGCCAGCAGCCCGAGGACAGGGGGTCATGGCTACACCTTC. This encodes CASSPRTGGHGYTF.

The V and J genes are TRBV4-3 and TRBJ2-3; either TRBD1 or TRBD2 may fit D (5 bases each). The CDR3 consists of 15 residues. V was pared by 4 bases and J by 5 bases, with 16 bases between. Germline assignment: CDR1 LGHNA and CDR2 YSLEER. In DNA, the CDR3 is TGCGCCAGCAGCCTCCAGGACGGGGCCGGAGATACGCAGTATTTT. It specifies CASSLQDGAGDTQYF.

The V and J genes are TRBV6-5 and TRBJ1-6; D unresolved. The CDR3 has 15 amino acids. Deletions cut 0 bases from V and 0 bases from J, with 3 bases between. CDR1 is MNHEY, CDR2 SVGAGI, per germline. Here the CDR3 DNA reads TGTGCCAGCAGTTACTCAAGCTCCTATAATTCACCCCTCCACTTT. This translates into CASSYSSSYNSPLHF.

This chain connects TRBV30 to TRBJ2-1; 9 nucleotides line up with TRBD1. After removal of 4 bases from V and 12 bases from J, the junction contained 13 bases not matched to a gene. CDR3 length equals 14 residues. Germline assignment: CDR1 GTSNPN and CDR2 SVGIG (reference sequence). In DNA form, the CDR3 reads TGTGCCTGGACCTTCCGGGACAGGGCCGTGGGGCAGTTCTTC. Translating gives CAWTFRDRAVGQFF.

The gene calls are TRBV5-1 and TRBJ1-2; 12 bases are a match to TRBD1. The CDR3 runs 15 residues. Germline V lookup: CDR1 SGHRS, CDR2 YFSETQ. V gave up 4 bases and J gave up 6 bases; unmatched junction bases: 7. CDR3 bases: TGCGCCAGCAGCCCTCGGGACAGGGGGCAAGATGGCTACACCTTC. It yields the protein CASSPRDRGQDGYTF.